The clone carrying this TCR beta chain was detected only a few times. The target antigen is unknown. This may stem from a read error, because a much larger clone lies one nucleotide away. Included in the TCR beta cDNA libraries were unique molecular identifiers. The T cell input of roughly 0.85 to 11 million gave about half a million cDNA molecules. MiXCR, applied by TCRdb to the PCR reads, yields one record per CDR3 protein. Among over 250,000 distinct CDR3 sequences listed, 30% to 45% were seen once. CDR3 size: 12 residues. Germline-derived CDR1 and CDR2 are SGHAT and FQNNGV. The data were taken from a study of post-analysis software for immune sequencing data. The study's findings and limits: The five TRBV segments detected at higher frequency in patients than in controls included TRBV5-6, TRBV5-1 and TRBV20-1.

The rearrangement uses TRBV11-2 and TRBJ2-1; no clear D gene. Sequencing input: blood. The receptor was isolated from a girl aged 5 to 17 with multiple sclerosis. CDR3 loop: CAGSLPSNEQFF. DNA of the CDR3: TGTGCCGGCAGCTTGCCTTCTAATGAGCAGTTCTTC.